The present TCR beta chain was sequenced within a study of shared clonotypes between healthy human individuals. Study context: Three plates were used per donor for CD4 naive, three for CD4 memory, two for CD8 naive and one for CD8 memory.

Study-wide points: Non-shared clonotypes were found to have lower generation probabilities than the clonotypes that were shared by all four of the sorted-subset donors.

This CDR3 spans 14 amino acids. V shed 7 bases and J 6 bases; nucleotides not matched to a gene: 5. The germline gives CDR1 MNHEY, CDR2 SVGAGI. About this clone itself: What it recognizes is unknown.

Sequenced by immunoSEQ multiplex PCR; TCRdb stores in-frame clones only, minus some. Here the sample spans a few hundred thousand clones, around 97% being singletons. The sequence was collected from a woman in her twenties or thirties in good health. The chain recombines TRBV6-5 with TRBJ1-6, with TRBD1 matching 8 bases. Material: naive CD4+ T cells sorted from blood. Stated subset: CD45RA+ positively selected. In DNA form, the CDR3 reads TGTGCCAGCAATAGGGACAGGCTTAATTCACCCCTCCACTTT. Its protein is CASNRDRLNSPLHF.